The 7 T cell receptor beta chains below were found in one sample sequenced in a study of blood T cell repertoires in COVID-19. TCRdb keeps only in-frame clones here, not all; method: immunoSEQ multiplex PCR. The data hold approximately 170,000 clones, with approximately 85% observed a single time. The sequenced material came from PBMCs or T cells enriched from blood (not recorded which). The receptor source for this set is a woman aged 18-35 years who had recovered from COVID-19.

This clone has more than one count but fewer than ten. CDR3 amino acids: CASSRPDGLTEAFF. The CDR3 bases are TGTGCCAGCAGTCGACCCGACGGACTAACTGAAGCTTTCTTT. The chain is built from TRBV6-5 and TRBJ1-1; D gene uncertain. V lost 5 bases to trimming and J lost 5 bases, with 15 bases between them. Per germline, CDR1 MNHEY and CDR2 SVGAGI. The CDR3 runs to 14 residues.

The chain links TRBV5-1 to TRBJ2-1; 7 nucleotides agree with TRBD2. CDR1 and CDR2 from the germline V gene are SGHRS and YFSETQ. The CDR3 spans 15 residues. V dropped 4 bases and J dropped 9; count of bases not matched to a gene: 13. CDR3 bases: TGCGCCAGCAGCCCGGACGGTAGGGGAGGGAGTGAGCAGTTCTTC. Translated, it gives CASSPDGRGGSEQFF.

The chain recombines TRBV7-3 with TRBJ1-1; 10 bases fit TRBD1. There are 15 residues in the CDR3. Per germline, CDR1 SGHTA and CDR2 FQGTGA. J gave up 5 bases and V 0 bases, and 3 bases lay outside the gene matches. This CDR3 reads CASSLTGQGKTEAFF. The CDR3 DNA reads TGTGCCAGCAGCTTAACGGGACAGGGGAAAACTGAAGCTTTCTTT.

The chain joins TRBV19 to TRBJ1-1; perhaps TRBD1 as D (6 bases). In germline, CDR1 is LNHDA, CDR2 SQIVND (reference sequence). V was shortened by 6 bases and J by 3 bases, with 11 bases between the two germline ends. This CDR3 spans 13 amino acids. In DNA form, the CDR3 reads TGTGCCAGTAGGGGTGGACAGCACACTGAAGCTTTCTTT. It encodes CASRGGQHTEAFF.

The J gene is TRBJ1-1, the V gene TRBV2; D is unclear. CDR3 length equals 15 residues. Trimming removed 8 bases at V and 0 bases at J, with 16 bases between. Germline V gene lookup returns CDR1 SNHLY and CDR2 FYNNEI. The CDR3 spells CASEFGEPMNTEAFF. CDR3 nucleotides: TGTGCCAGCGAGTTCGGGGAACCGATGAACACTGAAGCTTTCTTT.

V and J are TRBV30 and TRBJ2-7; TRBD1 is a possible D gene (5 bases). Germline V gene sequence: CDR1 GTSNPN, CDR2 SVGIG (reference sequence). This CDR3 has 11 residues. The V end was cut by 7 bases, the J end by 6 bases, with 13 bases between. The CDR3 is CALDLGLEQYF. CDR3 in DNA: TGTGCCTTGGATTTGGGGCTCGAGCAGTACTTC.

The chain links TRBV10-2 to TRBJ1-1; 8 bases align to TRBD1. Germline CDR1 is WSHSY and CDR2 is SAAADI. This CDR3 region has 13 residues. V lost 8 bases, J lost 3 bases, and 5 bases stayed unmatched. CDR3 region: CASGTGEYTEAFF. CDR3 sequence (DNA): TGCGCCAGCGGGACAGGAGAGTACACTGAAGCTTTCTTT.